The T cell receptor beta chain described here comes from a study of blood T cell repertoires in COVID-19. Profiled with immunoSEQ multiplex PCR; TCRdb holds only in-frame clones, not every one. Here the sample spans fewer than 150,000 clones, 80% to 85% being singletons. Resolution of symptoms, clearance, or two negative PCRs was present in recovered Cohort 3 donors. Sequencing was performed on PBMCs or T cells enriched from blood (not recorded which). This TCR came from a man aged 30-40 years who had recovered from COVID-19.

For the CDR3, the DNA is TGCGCCAGCAGCCCGATCGGGGTTGGTGCAGATACGCAGTATTTT. Encoded protein: CASSPIGVGADTQYF. This chain uses TRBV5-1 with TRBJ2-3; D perhaps matches TRBD2 (5 bases). Per the germline V gene, CDR1 is SGHRS and CDR2 is YFSETQ. Deletions cut 4 bases from V and 4 bases from J, with 16 bases between. This CDR3 is 15 amino acids long.